This T cell receptor (beta chain) was recorded in a study of CD8+ T cells in alopecia areata. Study-level results: Tofacitinib delivered significant drops in scalp clonality and in expanded CD8+ clones among the top 100.

Comments on this clone: Its specificity is unknown.

CDR1 is WSHSY, CDR2 SAAADI, per germline. The CDR3 runs to 11 residues. V gave up 7 bases and J gave up 3 bases, with 7 bases separating them. Isolated RNA was reverse transcribed into cDNA used as the sequencing template. Clones were read by immunoSEQ multiplex PCR, and TCRdb kept only the in-frame ones, dropping some. The table has about 210,000 clones, under 60% seen once; the top ten hold about 1.4%. The treatment here: oral pan-JAK inhibitor, 5-10 mg twice daily. PBMCs provided sorted CD4+ and CD8+ T cells. The chain joins TRBV10-2 to TRBJ2-7; D is possibly TRBD1 or TRBD2 (5 bases each). This sequence originates from a human donor with alopecia areata. Specimen: CD4+ T cells sorted from blood, collected at week 4, from a patient treated with tofacitinib. CDR3 coding DNA: TGCGCCAGCACGAGGGGCTACGAGCAGTACTTC. Encoded protein: CASTRGYEQYF.